The entry that follows covers one T cell receptor beta chain sequence. The data are from a study of blood T cell repertoires in COVID-19. Study details: T cells, B-cell-depleted T cells, or PBMCs provided the cDNA or gDNA that served as material.

Sequencing was performed with immunoSEQ multiplex PCR; in TCRdb, only in-frame clones are kept and a portion is missing. The sample yields about 69,000 clones, almost 80% seen once. Sequencing used peripheral blood. This clonotype was sampled from a man between 60 and 75 years old with acute or convalescent COVID-19.

The CDR3 reads CAWRKYRNTGELFF. The CDR3 DNA sequence: TGTGCCTGGAGAAAATACAGGAACACCGGGGAGCTGTTTTTT. This sequence joins TRBV30 and TRBJ2-2; D not certain. The CDR3 totals 14 residues. The V end lost 3 bases, the J end lost 1 base, and 9 bases lay between the germline ends. Germline CDR1 and CDR2: GTSNPN and SVGIG (reference sequence). Looking up the rest from reference TRBV30 and TRBJ2-2 gives the full variable domain: SQTIHQWPATLVQPVGSPLSLECTVEGTSNPNLYWYRQAAGRGLQLLFYSVGIGQISSEVPQNLSASRPQDRQFILSSKKLLLSDSGFYLCAWRKYRNTGELFFGEGSRLTVL.